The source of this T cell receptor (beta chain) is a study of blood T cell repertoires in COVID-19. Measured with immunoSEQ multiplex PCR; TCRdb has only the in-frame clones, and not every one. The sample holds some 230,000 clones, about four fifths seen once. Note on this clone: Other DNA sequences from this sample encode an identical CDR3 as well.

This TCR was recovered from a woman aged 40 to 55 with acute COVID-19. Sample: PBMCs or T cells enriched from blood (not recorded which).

CDR3: CASSLGPGGETQYF. CDR3 in DNA: TGTGCCAGCAGCCTCGGACCTGGGGGGGAGACCCAGTACTTC. The chain is built from TRBV7-9 and TRBJ2-5, with D tentatively TRBD2 (6 bases). V lost 5 bases and J 5 bases, leaving 15 bases between the germline ends. CDR3 length equals 14 residues. In germline, CDR1 is SEHNR, CDR2 FQNEAQ (reference sequence).